This TCR beta chain is from a study of blood T cell repertoires in COVID-19. Study-level background: Sites in the United States, Italy and Spain provided acute and convalescent COVID-19 samples. The analysed material was cDNA or gDNA that came from T cells, B-cell-depleted T cells, or PBMCs.

Seattle's enrolled individuals joined amid active infection and were then monitored longitudinally. Original processing notes: From reference gene primer amplification, estimates of nucleated cell counts were derived. Some clones are missing from TCRdb's copy, which holds only in-frame ones; the method was immunoSEQ multiplex PCR. The DNA gave D and trimming, while V, J and clone size come from that table. The sample lists about 290,000 clones, around 92% seen once, with around 10% in the top ten. The junction had 18 bases not matched to a gene; V was cut back by 6 bases and J by 6 bases. CDR3 length: 18 residues. CDR1 is SGHVS and CDR2 is FQNEAQ in the germline V gene. The sample holds one count of this clone.

Material for sequencing was peripheral blood. This chain joins TRBV7-8 and TRBJ2-1; 9 nucleotides agree with TRBD2. This sequence originates from a woman under 40 with COVID-19, enrolled during active disease. In DNA, the CDR3 is TGTGCCAGCAGAAACCCTAGGGGTGGCGGGGGGGCCTCCAATGAGCAGTTCTTC. Its translation: CASRNPRGGGGASNEQFF.